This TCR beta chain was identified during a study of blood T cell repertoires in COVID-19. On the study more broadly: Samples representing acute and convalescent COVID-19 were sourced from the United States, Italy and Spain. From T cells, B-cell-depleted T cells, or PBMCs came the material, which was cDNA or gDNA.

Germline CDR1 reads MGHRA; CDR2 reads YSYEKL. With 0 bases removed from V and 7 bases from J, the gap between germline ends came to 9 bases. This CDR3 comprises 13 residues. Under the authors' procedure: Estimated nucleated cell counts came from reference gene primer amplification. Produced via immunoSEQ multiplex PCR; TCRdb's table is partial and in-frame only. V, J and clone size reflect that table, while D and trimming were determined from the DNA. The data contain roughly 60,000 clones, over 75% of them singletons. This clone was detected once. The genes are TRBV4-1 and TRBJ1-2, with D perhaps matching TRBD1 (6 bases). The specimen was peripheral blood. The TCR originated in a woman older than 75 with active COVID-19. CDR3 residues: CASSQDDRSGYTF. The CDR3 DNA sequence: TGCGCCAGCAGCCAAGATGACAGGAGTGGCTACACCTTC.